This entry is about one T cell receptor beta chain. Its antigen remains unidentified. Quantitative 5'-RACE with molecular barcodes produced the TCR beta libraries. TCRdb used MiXCR to reprocess the 5' RACE reads, holding one entry per CDR3 protein. The profile shows roughly 700,000 distinct CDR3 sequences, roughly 19% of them singletons. The data were obtained in a study of CD8 T cells in ankylosing spondylitis. Points from the study as a whole: What appeared characteristic of ankylosing spondylitis blood was a TCR beta motif of eight highly homologous variants. As reported, disease-linked clones showed significant enrichment in matched ankylosing spondylitis synovial fluid. Relatively rare in peripheral blood, disease-linked clones were also CD8+. Past research had described some motif variants in reactive arthritis synovial fluid and blood.

The V end lost 3 bases, the J end lost 8 bases, and 10 bases lay between the germline ends. This CDR3 has 12 amino acids. Germline CDR1 SEHNR, CDR2 FQNEAQ (reference sequence). The J gene is TRBJ1-1, the V gene TRBV7-9, with D uncertain. The receptor comes from a male donor with ankylosing spondylitis. Input material: blood, either unsorted or a sorted T cell fraction (not recorded which). The CDR3 is CASSFVPAEAFF. As DNA, the CDR3 is TGTGCCAGCAGCTTCGTTCCTGCCGAAGCTTTCTTT. Full variable domain (rest looked up from reference TRBV7-9 and TRBJ1-1): DTGVSQNPRHKITKRGQNVTFRCDPISEHNRLYWYRQTLGQGPEFLTYFQNEAQLEKSRLLSDRFSAERPKGSFSTLEIQRTEQGDSAMYLCASSFVPAEAFFGQGTRLTVV.